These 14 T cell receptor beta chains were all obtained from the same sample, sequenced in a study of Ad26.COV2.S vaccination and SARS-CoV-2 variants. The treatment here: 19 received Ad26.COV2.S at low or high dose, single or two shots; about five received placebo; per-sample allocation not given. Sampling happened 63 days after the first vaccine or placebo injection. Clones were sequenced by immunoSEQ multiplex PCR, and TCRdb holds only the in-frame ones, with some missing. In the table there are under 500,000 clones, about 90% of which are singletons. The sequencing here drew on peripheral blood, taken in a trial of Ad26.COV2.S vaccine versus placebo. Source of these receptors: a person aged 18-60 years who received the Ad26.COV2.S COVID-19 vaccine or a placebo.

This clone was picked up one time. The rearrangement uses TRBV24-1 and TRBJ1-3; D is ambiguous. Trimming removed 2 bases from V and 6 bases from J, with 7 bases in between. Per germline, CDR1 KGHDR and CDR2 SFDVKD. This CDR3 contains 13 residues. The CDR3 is CATSDYSQNTIYF. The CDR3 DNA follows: TGTGCCACCAGTGATTACAGCCAAAACACCATATATTTT.

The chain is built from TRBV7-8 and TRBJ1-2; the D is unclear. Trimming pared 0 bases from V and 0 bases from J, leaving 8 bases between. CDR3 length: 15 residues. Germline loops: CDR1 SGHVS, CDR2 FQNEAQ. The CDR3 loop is CASSLARLANYGYTF. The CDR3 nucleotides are TGTGCCAGCAGCTTAGCCAGGCTTGCTAACTATGGCTACACCTTC.

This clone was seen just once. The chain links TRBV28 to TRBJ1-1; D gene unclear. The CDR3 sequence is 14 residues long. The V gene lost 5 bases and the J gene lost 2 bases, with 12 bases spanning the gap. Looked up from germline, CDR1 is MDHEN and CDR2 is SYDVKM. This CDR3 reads CASSPPGDNTEAFF. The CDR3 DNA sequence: TGTGCCAGCAGTCCCCCCGGAGATAACACTGAAGCTTTCTTT.

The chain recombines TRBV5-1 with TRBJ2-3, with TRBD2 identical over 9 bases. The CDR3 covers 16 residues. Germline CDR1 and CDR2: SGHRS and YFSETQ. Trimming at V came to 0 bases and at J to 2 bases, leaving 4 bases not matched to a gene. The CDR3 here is CASSLGLAALTDTQYF. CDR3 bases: TGCGCCAGCAGCTTGGGACTAGCGGCACTCACAGATACGCAGTATTTT.

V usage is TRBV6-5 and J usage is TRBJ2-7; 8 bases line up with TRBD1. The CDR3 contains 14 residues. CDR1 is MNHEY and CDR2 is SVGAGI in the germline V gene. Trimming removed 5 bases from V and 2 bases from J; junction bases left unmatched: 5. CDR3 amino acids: CASSRPGGAYEQYF. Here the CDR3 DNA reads TGTGCCAGCAGTCGTCCAGGGGGCGCCTACGAGCAGTACTTC.

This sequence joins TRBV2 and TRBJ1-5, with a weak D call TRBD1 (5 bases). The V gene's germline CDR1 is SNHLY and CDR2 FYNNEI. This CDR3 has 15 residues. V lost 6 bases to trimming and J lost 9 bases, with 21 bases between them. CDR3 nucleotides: TGTGCCAGCAGACCCCGACAGCAAGGTTCTGGGCCCCAGCATTTT. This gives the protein CASRPRQQGSGPQHF.

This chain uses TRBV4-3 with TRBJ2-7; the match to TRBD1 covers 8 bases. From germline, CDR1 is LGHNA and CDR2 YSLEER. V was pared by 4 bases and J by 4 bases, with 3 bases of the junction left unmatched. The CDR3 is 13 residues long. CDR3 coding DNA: TGCGCCAGCAGCCCATACAGGGGGTACGAGCAGTACTTC. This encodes CASSPYRGYEQYF.

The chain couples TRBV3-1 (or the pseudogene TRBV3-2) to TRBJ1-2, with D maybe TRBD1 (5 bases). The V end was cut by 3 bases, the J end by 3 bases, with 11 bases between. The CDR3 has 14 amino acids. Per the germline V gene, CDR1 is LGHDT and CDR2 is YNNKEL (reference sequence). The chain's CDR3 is CASSHLSRDYGYTF. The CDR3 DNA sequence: TGTGCCAGCAGCCACTTGTCCAGGGACTATGGCTACACCTTC.

CDR3 in amino acids: CASSPTGRTDTQYF. The CDR3 DNA sequence: TGTGCCAGCTCCCCGACAGGACGCACAGATACGCAGTATTTT. The gene calls are TRBV18 and TRBJ2-3; D possibly corresponds to TRBD1 (6 bases). The V gene lost 6 bases and the J gene lost 1 base, with 11 bases spanning the gap. The CDR3 covers 14 residues. Germline V gene lookup returns CDR1 KGHSH and CDR2 LQKENI.

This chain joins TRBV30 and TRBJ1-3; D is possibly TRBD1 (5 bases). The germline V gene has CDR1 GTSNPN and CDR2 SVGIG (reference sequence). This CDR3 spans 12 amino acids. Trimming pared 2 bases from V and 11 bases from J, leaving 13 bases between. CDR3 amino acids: CAWSRSGMSIYF. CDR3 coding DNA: TGTGCCTGGAGTCGCTCAGGGATGTCCATATATTTT. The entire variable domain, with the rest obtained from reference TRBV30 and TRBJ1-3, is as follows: SQTIHQWPATLVQPVGSPLSLECTVEGTSNPNLYWYRQAAGRGLQLLFYSVGIGQISSEVPQNLSASRPQDRQFILSSKKLLLSDSGFYLCAWSRSGMSIYFGEGSWLTVV.

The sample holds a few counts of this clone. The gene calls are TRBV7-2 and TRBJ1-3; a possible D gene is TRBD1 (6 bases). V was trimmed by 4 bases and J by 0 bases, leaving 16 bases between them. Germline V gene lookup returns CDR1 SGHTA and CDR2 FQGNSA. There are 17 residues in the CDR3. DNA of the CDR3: TGTGCCAGCAGCTCCTGGGACACCCAGAGCTCTGGAAACACCATATATTTT. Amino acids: CASSSWDTQSSGNTIYF.

As DNA, the CDR3 is TGTGCCAGCAGTTCCGGACTAGCGGGGGACTTAGCCAAAAACATTCAGTACTTC. The encoded protein is CASSSGLAGDLAKNIQYF. The J gene is TRBJ2-4, the V gene TRBV7-8, with 13 positions matching TRBD2. V trimming: 6 bases; J trimming: 0 bases; junction bases outside the gene matches: 8. The CDR3 is 18 residues long. Per germline, CDR1 SGHVS and CDR2 FQNEAQ.

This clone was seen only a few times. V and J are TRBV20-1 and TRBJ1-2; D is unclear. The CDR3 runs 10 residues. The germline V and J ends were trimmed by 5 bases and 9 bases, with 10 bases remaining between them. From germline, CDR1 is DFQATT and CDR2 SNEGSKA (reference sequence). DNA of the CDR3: TGCAGTGCTCCCGGGTCGCGCTACACCTTC. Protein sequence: CSAPGSRYTF.

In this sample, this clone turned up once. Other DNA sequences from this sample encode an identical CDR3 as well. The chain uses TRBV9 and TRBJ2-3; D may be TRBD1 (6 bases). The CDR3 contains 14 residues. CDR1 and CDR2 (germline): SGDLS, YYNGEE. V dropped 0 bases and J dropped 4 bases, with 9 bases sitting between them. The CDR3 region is CASSVGGGADTQYF. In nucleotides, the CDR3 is TGTGCCAGCAGCGTAGGTGGGGGCGCAGATACGCAGTATTTT.